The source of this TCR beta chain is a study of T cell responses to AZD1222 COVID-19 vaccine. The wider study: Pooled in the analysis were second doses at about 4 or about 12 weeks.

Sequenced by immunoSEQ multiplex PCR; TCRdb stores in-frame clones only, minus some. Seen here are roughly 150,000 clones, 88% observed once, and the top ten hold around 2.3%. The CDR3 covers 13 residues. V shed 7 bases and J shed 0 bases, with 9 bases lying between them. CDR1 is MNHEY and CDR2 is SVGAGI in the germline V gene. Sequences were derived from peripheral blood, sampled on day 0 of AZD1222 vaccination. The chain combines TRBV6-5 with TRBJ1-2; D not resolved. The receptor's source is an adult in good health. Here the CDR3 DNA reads TGTGCCAGCACAGTCAGTTCTAACTATGGCTACACCTTC. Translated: CASTVSSNYGYTF.